The source of this TCR beta chain is a study of post-analysis software for immune sequencing data. This CDR3 is built from 15 residues. With 2 bases clipped from V and 5 bases from J, the junction kept 5 bases outside the gene matches. CDR1 is SGHTA and CDR2 is FQGNSA in the germline V gene. TCR beta cDNA libraries had unique molecular identifiers. Between roughly 0.9 and 11 million T cells gave rise to around 500,000 cDNA molecules. Each CDR3 protein is one row after TCRdb ran MiXCR on the PCR reads. The sample shows hundreds of thousands of distinct CDR3 sequences, around 40% of them seen only once. Overall study findings and caveats: For normalized Chao1 diversity, multiple sclerosis patients scored significantly lower than controls did. A handful of TRBV segments were significantly more frequent in patients than in controls. TRBV5-6, TRBV5-1 and TRBV20-1 were among these segments.

Details on this clonotype: What it binds is unknown.

The sequence was obtained from a girl between 5 and 17 years old with multiple sclerosis. Input material: blood. The chain employs TRBV7-2 and TRBJ2-3; TRBD2 agrees at 9 bases. This CDR3 reads CASSLPPAGGDTQYF. Here the CDR3 DNA reads TGTGCCAGCAGCTTACCCCCAGCGGGAGGAGATACGCAGTATTTT.